This T cell receptor (beta chain) was identified in a study of regulatory and conventional T cells in RAG deficiency. Some clones are missing from TCRdb's copy, which holds only in-frame ones; the method was immunoSEQ multiplex PCR. The table shows 21,000 or so clones, with around 94% occurring only once. Germline values: CDR1 WNHNN, CDR2 SYGVQD (reference sequence). The CDR3 runs to 15 residues. With 5 bases clipped from V and 1 base from J, the junction kept 3 bases outside the gene matches. Conventional CD4+ T cells were sorted from blood as CD25-low CD127-high cells. These same records also appear under a second study, on regulatory T cells. That work states: Amplification used 52 TRBV primers and 13 TRBJ primers.

The gene calls are TRBV10-1 and TRBJ2-2, with 8 positions matching TRBD1. Sequencing was performed on CD4+ T cells sorted from blood. The TCR originated in a human donor in good health. CDR3 residues: CASSTGTGNTGELFF. The CDR3 DNA reads as TGCGCCAGCAGTACCGGGACAGGGAACACCGGGGAGCTGTTTTTT.